Included here is one T cell receptor (beta chain) sequence, with context. No antigen is known for it. Other DNA sequences in this sample translate to the same CDR3. V was shortened by 3 bases and J by 3 bases, with 8 bases between the two germline ends. Germline CDR1 is SGHNT and CDR2 is YENEEA. This CDR3 has 13 residues. The data derive from a study of cytomegalovirus exposure and HLA in healthy donors. Study overall: In a previous analysis, some 120 million unique TCR beta sequences were found from approximately 180 million T cells. Notes on the study in general: TCR beta sequences reportedly predicted most subjects' HLA-A and HLA-B alleles accurately.

Healthy individuals who donated bone marrow served as the donors. 60 Vbeta and 13 Jbeta primers were used in PCR. Profiled with immunoSEQ multiplex PCR; TCRdb holds only in-frame clones, not every one. The sample has tens of thousands of clones, less than 65% seen once. The rearrangement uses TRBV11-3 and TRBJ2-5, with D possibly matching TRBD2 (6 bases). The sequence was obtained from a woman aged 25-40 years in good health and CMV-seronegative. The material sequenced was PBMCs. DNA of the CDR3: TGTGCCAGCAGCTTCGGAGGGGAAGAGACCCAGTACTTC. This encodes CASSFGGEETQYF.